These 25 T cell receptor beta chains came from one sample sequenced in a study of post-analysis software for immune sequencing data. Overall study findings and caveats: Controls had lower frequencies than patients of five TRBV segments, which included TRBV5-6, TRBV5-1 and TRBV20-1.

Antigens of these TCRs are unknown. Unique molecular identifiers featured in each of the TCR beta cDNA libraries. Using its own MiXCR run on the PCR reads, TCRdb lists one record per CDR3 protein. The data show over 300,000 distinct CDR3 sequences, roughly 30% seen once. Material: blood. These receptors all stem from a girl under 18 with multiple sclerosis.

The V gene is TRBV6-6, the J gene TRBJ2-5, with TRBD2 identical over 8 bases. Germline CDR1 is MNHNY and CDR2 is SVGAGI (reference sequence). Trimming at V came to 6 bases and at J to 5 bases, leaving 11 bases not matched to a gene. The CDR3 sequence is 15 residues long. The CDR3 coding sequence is TGTGCCAGCAGCGCGCGTCGGGGGGGCGATGAGACCCAGTACTTC. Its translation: CASSARRGGDETQYF.

The CDR3 reads CASSYTGTSNEQFF. CDR3 nucleotides: TGTGCCAGCAGTTATACCGGGACTAGCAATGAGCAGTTCTTC. The rearrangement uses TRBV12-3 or TRBV12-4 and TRBJ2-1, with 8 positions matching TRBD2. This CDR3 is built from 14 residues. Trimming cost V 4 bases and J 6 bases; bases outside gene matches: 5.

Here the CDR3 DNA reads TGTGCCAGCAGTGGTTCTAGCGGCTCCTACAATGAGCAGTTCTTC. It encodes CASSGSSGSYNEQFF. This chain links TRBV6-4 with TRBJ2-1; 7 bases align to TRBD2. The CDR3 has 15 amino acids. V shed 4 bases and J 0 bases; nucleotides not matched to a gene: 3. Germline V lookup: CDR1 MRHNA, CDR2 SNTAGT.

The CDR3, as DNA: TGTGCCAGCAGCTGGGGGGGGTGGGAGACCCAGTACTTC. Its translation is CASSWGGWETQYF. The chain uses TRBV12-3 or TRBV12-4 and TRBJ2-5, with TRBD2 matching 7 bases. The V gene end was trimmed by 6 bases and the J gene end by 5 bases; junction bases not matched to a gene: 6. The CDR3 totals 13 residues.

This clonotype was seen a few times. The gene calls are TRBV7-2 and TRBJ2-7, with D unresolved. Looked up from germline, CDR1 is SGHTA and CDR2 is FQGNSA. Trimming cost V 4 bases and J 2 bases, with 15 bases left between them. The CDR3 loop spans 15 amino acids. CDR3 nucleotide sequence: TGTGCCAGCAGCTCAGGACCAGGCCGTCCCTACGAGCAGTACTTC. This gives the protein CASSSGPGRPYEQYF. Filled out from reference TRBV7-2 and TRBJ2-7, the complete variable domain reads GAGVSQSPSNKVTEKGKDVELRCDPISGHTALYWYRQSLGQGLEFLIYFQGNSAPDKSGLPSDRFSAERTGGSVSTLTIQRTQQEDSAVYLCASSSGPGRPYEQYFGPGTRLTVT.

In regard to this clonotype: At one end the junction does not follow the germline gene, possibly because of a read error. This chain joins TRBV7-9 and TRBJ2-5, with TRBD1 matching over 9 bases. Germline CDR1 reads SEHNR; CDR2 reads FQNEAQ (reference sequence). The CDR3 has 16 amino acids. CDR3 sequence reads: CASSLRGQGAQESQYF. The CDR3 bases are TGTGCCAGCAGCTTACGGGGACAGGGTGCCCAAGAGTCCCAGTACTTC.

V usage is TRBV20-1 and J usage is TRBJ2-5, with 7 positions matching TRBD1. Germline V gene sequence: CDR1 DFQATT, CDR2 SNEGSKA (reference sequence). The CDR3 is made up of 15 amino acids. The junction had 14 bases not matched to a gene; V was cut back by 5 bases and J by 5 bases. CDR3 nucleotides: TGCAGTGCTGGAGGTCAAGACAGGGTCTCTGAGACCCAGTACTTC. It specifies CSAGGQDRVSETQYF.

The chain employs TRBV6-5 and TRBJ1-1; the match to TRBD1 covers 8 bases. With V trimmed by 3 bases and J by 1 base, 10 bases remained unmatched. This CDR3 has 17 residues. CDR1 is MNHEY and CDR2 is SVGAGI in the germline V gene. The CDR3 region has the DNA TGTGCCAGCAGTTATCAACTCTCCGGGACAGGGAACACTGAAGCTTTCTTT. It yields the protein CASSYQLSGTGNTEAFF.

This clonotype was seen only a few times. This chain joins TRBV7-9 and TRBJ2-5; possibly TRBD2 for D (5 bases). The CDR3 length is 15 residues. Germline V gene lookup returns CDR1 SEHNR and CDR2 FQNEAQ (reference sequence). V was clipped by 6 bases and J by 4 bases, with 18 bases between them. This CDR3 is CASRPTEGLRETQYF. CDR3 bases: TGTGCCAGCAGGCCGACTGAGGGTTTAAGAGAGACCCAGTACTTC.

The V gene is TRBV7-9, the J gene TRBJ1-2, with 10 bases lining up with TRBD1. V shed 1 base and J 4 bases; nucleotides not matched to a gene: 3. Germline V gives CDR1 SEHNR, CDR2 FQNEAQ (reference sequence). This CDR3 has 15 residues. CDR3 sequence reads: CASSLGTGGLYGYTF. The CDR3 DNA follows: TGTGCCAGCAGCTTAGGGACAGGGGGTCTCTATGGCTACACCTTC.

In DNA form, the CDR3 reads TGTGCCAGCAGCAAGACAGGGGTGGAGGTTTACGAGCAGTACTTC. It codes for CASSKTGVEVYEQYF. J is TRBJ2-7 and V is TRBV7-9; 8 nucleotides agree with TRBD1. Unmatched junction bases numbered 10, after V lost 5 bases and J lost 4 bases. CDR1 is SEHNR and CDR2 is FQNEAQ in the germline V gene (reference sequence). This CDR3 contains 15 residues.

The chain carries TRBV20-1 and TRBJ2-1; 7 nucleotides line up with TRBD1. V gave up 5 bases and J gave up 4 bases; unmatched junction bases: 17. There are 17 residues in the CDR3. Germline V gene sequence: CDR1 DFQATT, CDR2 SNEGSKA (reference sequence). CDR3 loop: CSASSIPGQRKYNEQFF. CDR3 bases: TGCAGTGCTTCGTCAATTCCGGGACAGAGGAAATACAATGAGCAGTTCTTC.

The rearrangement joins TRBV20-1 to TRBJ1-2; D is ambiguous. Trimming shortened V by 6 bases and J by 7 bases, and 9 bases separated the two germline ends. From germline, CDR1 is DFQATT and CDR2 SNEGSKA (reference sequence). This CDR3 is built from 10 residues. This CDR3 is CSAPLLGYTF. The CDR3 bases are TGCAGTGCACCCCTCCTTGGCTACACCTTC.

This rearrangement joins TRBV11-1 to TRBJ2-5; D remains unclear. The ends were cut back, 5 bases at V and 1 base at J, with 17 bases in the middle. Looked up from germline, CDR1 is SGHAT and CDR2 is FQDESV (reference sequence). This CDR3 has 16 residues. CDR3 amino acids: CASSPRTRKPQETQYF. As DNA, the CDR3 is TGTGCCAGCAGCCCTCGGACCCGAAAGCCCCAAGAGACCCAGTACTTC. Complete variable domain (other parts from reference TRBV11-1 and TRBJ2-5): EAEVAQSPRYKITEKSQAVAFWCDPISGHATLYWYRQILGQGPELLVQFQDESVVDDSQLPKDRFSAERLKGVDSTLKIQPAELGDSAMYLCASSPRTRKPQETQYFGPGTRLLVL.

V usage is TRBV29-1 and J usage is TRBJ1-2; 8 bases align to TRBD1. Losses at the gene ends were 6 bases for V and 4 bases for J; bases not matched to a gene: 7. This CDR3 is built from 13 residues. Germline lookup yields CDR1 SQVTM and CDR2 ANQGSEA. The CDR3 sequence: CSVGRTGTYGYTF. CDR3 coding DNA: TGCAGCGTCGGAAGGACAGGGACCTATGGCTACACCTTC.

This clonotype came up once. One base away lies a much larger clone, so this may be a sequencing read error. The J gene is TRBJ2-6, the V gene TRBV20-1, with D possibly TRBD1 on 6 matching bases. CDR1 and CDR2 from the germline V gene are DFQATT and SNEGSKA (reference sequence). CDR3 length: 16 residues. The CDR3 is CSATTGASSGANVRTF. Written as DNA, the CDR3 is TGCAGTGCTACGACAGGTGCAAGCTCTGGGGCCAACGTCCGGACTTTC.

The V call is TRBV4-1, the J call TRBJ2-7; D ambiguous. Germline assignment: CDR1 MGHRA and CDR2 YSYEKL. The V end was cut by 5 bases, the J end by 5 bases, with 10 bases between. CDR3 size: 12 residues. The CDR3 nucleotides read TGCGCCAGCAGCGGGCTAGAAGACGAGCAGTACTTC. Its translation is CASSGLEDEQYF.

DNA for the CDR3: TGTGCCAGCAATGGTCTAGATGAATACAATGAGCAGTTCTTC. This gives the protein CASNGLDEYNEQFF. V is TRBV6-2 or TRBV6-3 and J is TRBJ2-1; D ambiguous. The CDR3 has 14 residues. Trimming took 7 bases from V and 4 from J, leaving 14 bases between them. The V gene's germline CDR1 is MNHEY and CDR2 SVGEGT.

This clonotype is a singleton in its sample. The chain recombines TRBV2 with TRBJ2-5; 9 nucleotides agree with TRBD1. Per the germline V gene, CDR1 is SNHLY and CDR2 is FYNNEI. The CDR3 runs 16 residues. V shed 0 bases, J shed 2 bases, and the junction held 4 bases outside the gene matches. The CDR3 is CASSEAQTGGQETQYF. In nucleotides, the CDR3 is TGTGCCAGCAGTGAAGCGCAGACAGGGGGACAAGAGACCCAGTACTTC.

As DNA, the CDR3 is TGCAGTGCTAGAGTTCAGCGGGGGGGCCAGAACGAGCAGTACTTC. Residues: CSARVQRGGQNEQYF. The chain employs TRBV20-1 and TRBJ2-7, with TRBD2 identical over 10 bases. This CDR3 contains 15 residues. V was pared by 1 base and J by 5 bases, with 8 bases of the junction left unmatched. Looked up from germline, CDR1 is DFQATT and CDR2 is SNEGSKA (reference sequence).

The CDR3: CASRPGLALHEQFF. The CDR3 DNA sequence: TGTGCCAGCAGACCGGGACTAGCTCTACATGAGCAGTTCTTC. The gene calls are TRBV6-5 and TRBJ2-1; 9 bases are a match to TRBD2. Germline V lookup: CDR1 MNHEY, CDR2 SVGAGI. V lost 6 bases to trimming and J lost 8 bases; unmatched junction nucleotides: 8. The CDR3 consists of 14 residues.

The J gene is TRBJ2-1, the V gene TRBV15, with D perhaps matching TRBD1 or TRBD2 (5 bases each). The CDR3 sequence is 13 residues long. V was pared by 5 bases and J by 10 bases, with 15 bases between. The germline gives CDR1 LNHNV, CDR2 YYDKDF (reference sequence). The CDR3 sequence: CATSGTRVEEQFF. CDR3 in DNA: TGTGCCACCAGCGGGACCCGGGTTGAGGAGCAGTTCTTC.

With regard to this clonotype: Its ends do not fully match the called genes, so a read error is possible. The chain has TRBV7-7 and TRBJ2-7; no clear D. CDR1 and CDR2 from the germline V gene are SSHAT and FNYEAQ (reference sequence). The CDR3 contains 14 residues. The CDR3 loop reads CASSPIGSPYEQYF. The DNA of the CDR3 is TGTGCTAGCAGCCCGATCGGCAGTCCCTACGAGCAGTACTTC.

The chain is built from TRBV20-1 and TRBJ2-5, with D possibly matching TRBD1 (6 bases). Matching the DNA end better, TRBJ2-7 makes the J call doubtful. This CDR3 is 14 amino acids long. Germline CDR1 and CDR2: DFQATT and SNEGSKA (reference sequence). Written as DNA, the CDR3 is TGCAGTGCTCCCGAACGAAGGGGGTTCGACGAGCAGTACTTC. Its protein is CSAPERRGFDEQYF.

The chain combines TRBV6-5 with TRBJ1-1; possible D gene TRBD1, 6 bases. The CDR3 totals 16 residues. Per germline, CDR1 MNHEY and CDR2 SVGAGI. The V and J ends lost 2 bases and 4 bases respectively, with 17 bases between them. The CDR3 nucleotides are TGTGCCAGCAGTTACCTTCAAGGGGGGGGAGGCACTGAAGCTTTCTTT. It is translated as CASSYLQGGGGTEAFF.